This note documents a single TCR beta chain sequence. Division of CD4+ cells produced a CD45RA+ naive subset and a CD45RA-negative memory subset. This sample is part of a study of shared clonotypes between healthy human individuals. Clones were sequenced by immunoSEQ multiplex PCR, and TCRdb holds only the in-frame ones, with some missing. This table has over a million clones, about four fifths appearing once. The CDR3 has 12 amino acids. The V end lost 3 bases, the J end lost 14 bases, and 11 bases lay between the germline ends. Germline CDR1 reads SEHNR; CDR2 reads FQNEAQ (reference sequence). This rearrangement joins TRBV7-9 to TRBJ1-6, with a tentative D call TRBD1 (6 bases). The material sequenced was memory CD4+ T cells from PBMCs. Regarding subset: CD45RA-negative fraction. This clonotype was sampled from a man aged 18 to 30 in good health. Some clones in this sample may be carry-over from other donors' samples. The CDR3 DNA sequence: TGTGCCAGCAGCTTTTCCCAGGGGTCCCTCCACTTT. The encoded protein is CASSFSQGSLHF.